This TCR beta chain derives from a study of blood T cell repertoires in COVID-19. The CDR3 is 14 amino acids. Germline loops: CDR1 LNHDA, CDR2 SQIVND (reference sequence). Trimming took 5 bases from V and 1 from J, leaving 11 bases between them. Measured with immunoSEQ multiplex PCR; TCRdb has only the in-frame clones, and not every one. The sample has 18,000 or so clones; 90% to 95% are singletons. The chain employs TRBV19 and TRBJ1-1; no clear D. Sequenced material: peripheral blood. The TCR sequence derives from a human donor in a cohort sampled during active COVID-19. In nucleotides, the CDR3 is TGTGCCAGTAGTTTACCTGGGCCGAACACTGAAGCTTTCTTT. Protein: CASSLPGPNTEAFF. Filled out from reference TRBV19 and TRBJ1-1, the complete variable domain reads DGGITQSPKYLFRKEGQNVTLSCEQNLNHDAMYWYRQDPGQGLRLIYYSQIVNDFQKGDIAEGYSVSREKKESFPLTVTSAQKNPTAFYLCASSLPGPNTEAFFGQGTRLTVV.